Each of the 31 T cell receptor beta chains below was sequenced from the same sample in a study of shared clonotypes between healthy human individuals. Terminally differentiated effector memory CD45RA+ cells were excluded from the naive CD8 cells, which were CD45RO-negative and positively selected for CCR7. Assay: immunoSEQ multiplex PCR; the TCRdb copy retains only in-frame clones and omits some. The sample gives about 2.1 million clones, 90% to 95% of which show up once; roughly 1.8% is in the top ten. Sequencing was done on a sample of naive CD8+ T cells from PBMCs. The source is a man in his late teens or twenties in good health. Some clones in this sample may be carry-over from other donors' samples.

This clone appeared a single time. In DNA form, the CDR3 reads TGTGCCAGCAGCTTAGATCGCGGACTCACAGATACGCAGTATTTT. Protein: CASSLDRGLTDTQYF. This chain joins TRBV7-6 and TRBJ2-3, with D perhaps matching TRBD2 (5 bases). Germline V gives CDR1 SGHVS, CDR2 FNYEAQ. V lost 1 base and J 2 bases, leaving 10 bases between the germline ends. The CDR3 contains 15 residues.

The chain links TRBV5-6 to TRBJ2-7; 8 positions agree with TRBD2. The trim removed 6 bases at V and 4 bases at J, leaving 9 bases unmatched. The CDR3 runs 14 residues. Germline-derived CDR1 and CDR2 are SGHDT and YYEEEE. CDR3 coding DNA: TGTGCCAGCACCCTCTTAGCGGGGACATACGAGCAGTACTTC. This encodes CASTLLAGTYEQYF.

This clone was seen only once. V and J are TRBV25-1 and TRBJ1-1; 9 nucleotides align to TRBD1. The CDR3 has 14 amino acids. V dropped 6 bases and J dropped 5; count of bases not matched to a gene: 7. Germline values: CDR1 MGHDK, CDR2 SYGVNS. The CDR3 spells CASSLTGGFTEAFF. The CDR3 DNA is TGTGCCAGCAGCTTGACAGGGGGTTTTACTGAAGCTTTCTTT. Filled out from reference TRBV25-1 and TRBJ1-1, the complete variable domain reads EADIYQTPRYLVIGTGKKITLECSQTMGHDKMYWYQQDPGMELHLIHYSYGVNSTEKGDLSSESTVSRIRTEHFPLTLESARPSHTSQYLCASSLTGGFTEAFFGQGTRLTVV.

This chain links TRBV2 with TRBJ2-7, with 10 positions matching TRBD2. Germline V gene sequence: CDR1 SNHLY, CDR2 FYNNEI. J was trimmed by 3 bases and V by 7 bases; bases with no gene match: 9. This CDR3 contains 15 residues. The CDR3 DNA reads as TGTGCCAGCAAGGAGGGACTAGCGAAAAACTACGAGCAGTACTTC. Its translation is CASKEGLAKNYEQYF.

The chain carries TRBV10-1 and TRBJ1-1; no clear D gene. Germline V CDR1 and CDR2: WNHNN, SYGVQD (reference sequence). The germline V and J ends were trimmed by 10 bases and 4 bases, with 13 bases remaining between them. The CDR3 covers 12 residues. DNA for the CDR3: TGCGCCAACCTAGACCCGGCCACTGAAGCTTTCTTT. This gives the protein CANLDPATEAFF.

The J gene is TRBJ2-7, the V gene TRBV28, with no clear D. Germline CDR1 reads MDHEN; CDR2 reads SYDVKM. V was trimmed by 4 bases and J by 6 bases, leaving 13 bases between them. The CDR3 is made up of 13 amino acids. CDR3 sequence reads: CASSSRSAAEQYF. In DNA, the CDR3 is TGTGCCAGCAGTTCCCGGTCAGCCGCCGAGCAGTACTTC.

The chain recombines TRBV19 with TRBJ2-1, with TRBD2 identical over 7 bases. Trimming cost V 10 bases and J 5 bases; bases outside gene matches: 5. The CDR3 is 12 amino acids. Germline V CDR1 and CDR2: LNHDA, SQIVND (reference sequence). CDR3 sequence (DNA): TGTGCCATAGGGACTACCCACAATGAGCAGTTCTTC. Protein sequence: CAIGTTHNEQFF.

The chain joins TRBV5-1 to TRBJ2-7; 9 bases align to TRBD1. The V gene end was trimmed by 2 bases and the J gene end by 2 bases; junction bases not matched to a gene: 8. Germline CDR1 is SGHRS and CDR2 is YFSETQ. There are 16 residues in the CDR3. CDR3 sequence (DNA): TGCGCCAGCAGCTTCGGACGGGACAGGGCCACCTACGAGCAGTACTTC. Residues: CASSFGRDRATYEQYF. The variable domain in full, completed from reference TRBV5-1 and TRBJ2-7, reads KAGVTQTPRYLIKTRGQQVTLSCSPISGHRSVSWYQQTPGQGLQFLFEYFSETQRNKGNFPGRFSGRQFSNSRSEMNVSTLELGDSALYLCASSFGRDRATYEQYFGPGTRLTVT.

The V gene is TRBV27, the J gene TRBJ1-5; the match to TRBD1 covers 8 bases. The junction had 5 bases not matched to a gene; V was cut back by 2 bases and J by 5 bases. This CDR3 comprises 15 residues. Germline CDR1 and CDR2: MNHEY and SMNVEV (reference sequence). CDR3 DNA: TGTGCCAGCAGTTTACAGGGGGCGATAGATCAGCCCCAGCATTTT. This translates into CASSLQGAIDQPQHF.

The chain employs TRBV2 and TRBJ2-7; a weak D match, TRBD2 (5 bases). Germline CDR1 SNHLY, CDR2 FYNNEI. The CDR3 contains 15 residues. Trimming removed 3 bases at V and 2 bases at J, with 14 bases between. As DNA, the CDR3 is TGTGCCAGCAGTGAGTCAATCGGGATTACCTACGAGCAGTACTTC. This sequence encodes CASSESIGITYEQYF.

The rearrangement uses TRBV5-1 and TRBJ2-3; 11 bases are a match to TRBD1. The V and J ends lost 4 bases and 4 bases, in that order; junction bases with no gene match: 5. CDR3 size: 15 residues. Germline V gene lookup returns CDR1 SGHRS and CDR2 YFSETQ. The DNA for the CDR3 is TGCGCCAGCAGCCGGTGGACAGGGGGCGCAGATACGCAGTATTTT. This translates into CASSRWTGGADTQYF.

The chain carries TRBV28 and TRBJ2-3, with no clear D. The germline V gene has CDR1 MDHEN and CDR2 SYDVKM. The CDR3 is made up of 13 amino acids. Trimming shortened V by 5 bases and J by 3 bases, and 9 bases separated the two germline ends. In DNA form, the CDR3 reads TGTGCCAGCAGTGTAACACAGACAGATACGCAGTATTTT. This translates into CASSVTQTDTQYF.

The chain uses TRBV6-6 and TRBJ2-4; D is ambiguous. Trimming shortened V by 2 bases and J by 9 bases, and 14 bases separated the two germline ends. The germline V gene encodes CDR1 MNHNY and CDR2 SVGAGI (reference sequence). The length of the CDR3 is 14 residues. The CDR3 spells CASSYKAAPGIQYF. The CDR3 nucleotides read TGTGCCAGCAGTTACAAGGCGGCTCCCGGCATTCAGTACTTC.

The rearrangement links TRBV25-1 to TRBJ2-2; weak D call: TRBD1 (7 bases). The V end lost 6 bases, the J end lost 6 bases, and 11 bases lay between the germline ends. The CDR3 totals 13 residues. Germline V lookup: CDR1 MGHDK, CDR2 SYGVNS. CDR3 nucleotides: TGTGCCAGCAGAGGAGGGGGCTCCGGGGAGCTGTTTTTT. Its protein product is CASRGGGSGELFF.

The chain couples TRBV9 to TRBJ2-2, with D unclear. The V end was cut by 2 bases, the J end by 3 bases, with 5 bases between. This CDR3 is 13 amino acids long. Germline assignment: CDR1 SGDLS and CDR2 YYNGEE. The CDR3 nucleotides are TGTGCCAGCAGCGTTTATCACACCGGGGAGCTGTTTTTT. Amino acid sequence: CASSVYHTGELFF.

CDR3 region: CASSLSPRQGRDGYTF. The CDR3, as DNA: TGTGCCAGCAGCTTATCTCCCCGACAGGGGAGGGATGGCTACACCTTC. J is TRBJ1-2 and V is TRBV7-3, with 8 bases fitting TRBD1. V was clipped by 2 bases and J by 6 bases; unmatched bases: 11. CDR1 is SGHTA and CDR2 is FQGTGA in the germline V gene. The CDR3 length is 16 residues. Complete variable domain (other parts from reference TRBV7-3 and TRBJ1-2): GAGVSQTPSNKVTEKGKYVELRCDPISGHTALYWYRQSLGQGPEFLIYFQGTGAADDSGLPNDRFFAVRPEGSVSTLKIQRTERGDSAVYLCASSLSPRQGRDGYTFGSGTRLTVV.

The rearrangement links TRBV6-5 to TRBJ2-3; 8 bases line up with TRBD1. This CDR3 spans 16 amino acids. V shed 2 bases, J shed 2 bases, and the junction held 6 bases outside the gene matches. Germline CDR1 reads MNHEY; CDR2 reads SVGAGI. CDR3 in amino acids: CASSYSRTGNTDTQYF. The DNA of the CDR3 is TGTGCCAGCAGTTACAGTAGGACAGGGAACACAGATACGCAGTATTTT.

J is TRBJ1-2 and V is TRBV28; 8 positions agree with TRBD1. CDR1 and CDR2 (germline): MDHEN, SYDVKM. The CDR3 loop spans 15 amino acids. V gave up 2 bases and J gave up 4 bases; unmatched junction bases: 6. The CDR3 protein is CASSLLPDRGYGYTF. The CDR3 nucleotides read TGTGCCAGCAGTTTACTTCCCGACAGGGGCTATGGCTACACCTTC.

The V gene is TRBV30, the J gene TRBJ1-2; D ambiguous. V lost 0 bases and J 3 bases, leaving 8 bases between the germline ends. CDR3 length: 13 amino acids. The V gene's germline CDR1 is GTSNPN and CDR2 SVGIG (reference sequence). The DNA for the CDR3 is TGTGCCTGGAGTGTACGAAGACACTATGGCTACACCTTC. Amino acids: CAWSVRRHYGYTF. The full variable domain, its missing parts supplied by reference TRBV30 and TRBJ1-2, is SQTIHQWPATLVQPVGSPLSLECTVEGTSNPNLYWYRQAAGRGLQLLFYSVGIGQISSEVPQNLSASRPQDRQFILSSKKLLLSDSGFYLCAWSVRRHYGYTFGSGTRLTVV.

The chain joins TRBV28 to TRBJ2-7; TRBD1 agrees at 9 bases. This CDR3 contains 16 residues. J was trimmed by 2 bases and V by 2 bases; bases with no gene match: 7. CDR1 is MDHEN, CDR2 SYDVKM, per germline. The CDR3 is CASSLGAGQGTYEQYF. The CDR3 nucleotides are TGTGCCAGCAGTTTAGGCGCCGGACAGGGGACCTACGAGCAGTACTTC.

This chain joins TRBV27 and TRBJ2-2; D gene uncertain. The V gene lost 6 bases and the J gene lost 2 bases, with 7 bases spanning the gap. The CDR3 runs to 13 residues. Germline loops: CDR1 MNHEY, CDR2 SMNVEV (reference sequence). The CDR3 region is CASRLTNTGELFF. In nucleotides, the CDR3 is TGTGCCAGCAGACTGACTAACACCGGGGAGCTGTTTTTT.

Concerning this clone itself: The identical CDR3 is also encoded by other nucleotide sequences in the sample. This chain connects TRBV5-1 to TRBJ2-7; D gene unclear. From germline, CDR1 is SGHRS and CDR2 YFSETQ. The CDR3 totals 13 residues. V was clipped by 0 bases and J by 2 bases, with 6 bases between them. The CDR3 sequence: CASSLALAYEQYF. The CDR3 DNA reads TGCGCCAGCAGCTTGGCCCTCGCCTACGAGCAGTACTTC.

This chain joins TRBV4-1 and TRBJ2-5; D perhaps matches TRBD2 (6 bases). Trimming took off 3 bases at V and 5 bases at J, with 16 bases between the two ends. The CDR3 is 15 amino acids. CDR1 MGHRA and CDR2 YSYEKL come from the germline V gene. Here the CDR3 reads CASSHPGQGLETQYF. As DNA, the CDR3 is TGCGCCAGCAGCCACCCTGGCCAGGGACTGGAGACCCAGTACTTC.

This chain's CDR3 is CASSPPGLPF. The CDR3 DNA sequence: TGTGCCAGCAGCCCCCCCGGGTTGCCCTTC. This chain links TRBV21-1 with TRBJ1-2. TRBV21-1 is designated a pseudogene. The CDR3 sequence is 10 residues long.

CDR3 loop: CSVVGTGYLNTGELFF. CDR3 bases: TGCAGCGTTGTTGGTACAGGTTACCTGAACACCGGGGAGCTGTTTTTT. The rearrangement links TRBV29-1 to TRBJ2-2; a weak D match, TRBD1 (5 bases). Germline V gene lookup returns CDR1 SQVTM and CDR2 ANQGSEA. V was pared by 4 bases and J by 1 base, with 16 bases between. CDR3 size: 16 residues.

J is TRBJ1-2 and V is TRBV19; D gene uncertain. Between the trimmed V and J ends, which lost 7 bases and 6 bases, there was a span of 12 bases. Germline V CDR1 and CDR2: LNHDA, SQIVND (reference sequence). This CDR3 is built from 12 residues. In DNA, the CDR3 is TGTGCCAGTATTGATGCTTTGGATGGCTACACCTTC. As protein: CASIDALDGYTF.

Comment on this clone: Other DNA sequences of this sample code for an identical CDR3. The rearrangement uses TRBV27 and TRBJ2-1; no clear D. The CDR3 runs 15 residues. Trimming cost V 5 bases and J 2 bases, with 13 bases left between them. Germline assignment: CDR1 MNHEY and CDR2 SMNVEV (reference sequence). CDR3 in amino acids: CASSPRGGPYNEQFF. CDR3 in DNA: TGTGCCAGCAGTCCCAGAGGCGGACCCTACAATGAGCAGTTCTTC.

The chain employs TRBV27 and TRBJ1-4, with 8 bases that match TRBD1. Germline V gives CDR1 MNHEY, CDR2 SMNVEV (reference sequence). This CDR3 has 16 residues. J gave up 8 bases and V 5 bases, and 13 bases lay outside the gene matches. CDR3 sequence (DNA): TGTGCCAGCAGTCCACTCCACGGACAGGGAACGGAAAAACTGTTTTTT. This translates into CASSPLHGQGTEKLFF.

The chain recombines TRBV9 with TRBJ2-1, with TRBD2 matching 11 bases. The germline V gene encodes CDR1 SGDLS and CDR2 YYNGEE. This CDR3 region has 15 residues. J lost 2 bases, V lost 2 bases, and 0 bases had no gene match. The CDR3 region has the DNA TGTGCCAGCAGCGTTAGCGGGAGGGCCTACAATGAGCAGTTCTTC. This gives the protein CASSVSGRAYNEQFF.

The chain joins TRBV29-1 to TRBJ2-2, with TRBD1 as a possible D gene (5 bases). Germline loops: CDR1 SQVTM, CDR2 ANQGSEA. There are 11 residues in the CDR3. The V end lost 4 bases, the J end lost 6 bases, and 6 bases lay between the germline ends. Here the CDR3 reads CSVGQPGELFF. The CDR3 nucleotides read TGCAGCGTTGGACAGCCCGGGGAGCTGTTTTTT.

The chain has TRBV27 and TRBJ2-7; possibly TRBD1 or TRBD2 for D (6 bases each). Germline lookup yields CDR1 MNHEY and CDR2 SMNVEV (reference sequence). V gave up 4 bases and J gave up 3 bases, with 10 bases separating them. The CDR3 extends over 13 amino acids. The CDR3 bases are TGTGCCAGCAGTTGGGGGGCTAACTACGAGCAGTACTTC. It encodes CASSWGANYEQYF.